The 5 T cell receptor beta chains below all came from one sample that was sequenced in a study of cytomegalovirus exposure and HLA in healthy donors. PCR used 60 Vbeta primers and 13 Jbeta primers. Assay used: immunoSEQ multiplex PCR; TCRdb lists only in-frame clones, some missing. The sample includes 110,000 to 150,000 clones, roughly three quarters of them seen just once. The sample comprised PBMCs. The receptors come from a man aged 55-75 years in good health and CMV-seronegative.

The chain combines TRBV5-4 with TRBJ1-2; D is ambiguous. The germline V gene has CDR1 SGHNT and CDR2 YYREEE (reference sequence). Trimming took 0 bases from V and 2 from J, leaving 17 bases between them. This CDR3 contains 17 residues. This chain's CDR3 is CASSLEPGDLLNYGYTF. CDR3 nucleotide sequence: TGTGCCAGCAGCTTGGAGCCTGGAGACCTATTAAACTATGGCTACACCTTC. The entire variable domain, with the rest obtained from reference TRBV5-4 and TRBJ1-2, is as follows: ETGVTQSPTHLIKTRGQQVTLRCSSQSGHNTVSWYQQALGQGPQFIFQYYREEENGRGNFPPRFSGLQFPNYSSELNVNALELDDSALYLCASSLEPGDLLNYGYTFGSGTRLTVV.

The V gene is TRBV6-6, the J gene TRBJ1-1; 10 bases match TRBD1. The V gene's germline CDR1 is MNHNY and CDR2 SVGAGI (reference sequence). Trimming cost V 5 bases and J 5 bases; bases outside gene matches: 2. CDR3 length: 13 residues. DNA for the CDR3: TGTGCCAGCAGTGGACAGGGGGATACTGAAGCTTTCTTT. Translation: CASSGQGDTEAFF.

This clone was seen just once. The V and J genes are TRBV10-2 and TRBJ2-2; 10 positions agree with TRBD2. The germline V gene encodes CDR1 WSHSY and CDR2 SAAADI. V dropped 6 bases and J dropped 5; count of bases not matched to a gene: 6. The CDR3 is 15 amino acids. This CDR3 reads CASSLAGVSTGELFF. CDR3 nucleotides: TGCGCCAGCAGCCTAGCGGGAGTGAGTACCGGGGAGCTGTTTTTT.

The chain employs TRBV15 and TRBJ1-5; possibly TRBD1 for D (6 bases). The V gene's germline CDR1 is LNHNV and CDR2 YYDKDF (reference sequence). The CDR3 contains 16 residues. V shed 1 base and J shed 5 bases, with 15 bases lying between them. CDR3 sequence: CATSRVSMGADQPQHF. Written as DNA, the CDR3 is TGTGCCACCAGCAGAGTCTCTATGGGGGCAGATCAGCCCCAGCATTTT.

This chain uses TRBV11-2 with TRBJ1-5, with 9 bases that match TRBD1. The CDR3 is 15 amino acids. Unmatched junction bases numbered 1, after V lost 1 base and J lost 3 bases. Germline V gene lookup returns CDR1 SGHAT and CDR2 FQNNGV. The CDR3 DNA sequence: TGTGCCAGCAGCTTAGGGGACAGGGTCAATCAGCCCCAGCATTTT. Translating it yields CASSLGDRVNQPQHF.